The rows below give T cell receptor beta chains drawn from one sample of a study of regulatory T cells in long-lasting Graves disease. MiXCR, applied by TCRdb to the multiplex PCR reads, yields one record per CDR3 protein. Among 350,000 to 450,000 distinct CDR3 sequences listed, approximately 22% were seen once. The sample in question was peripheral blood mononuclear cells (PBMCs), obtained when the disease was refractory, from a patient treated with antithyroid drugs. The source of these receptors is a female donor with Graves disease. CDR3s leave out the opening cysteine and the closing phenylalanine or tryptophan. Fields, in order: clone size, V gene, J gene, CDR3 length, CDR3 protein. A row's size may be missing; if present it is once, few, many or a size class.

size: .; V: TRBV29-1; J: TRBJ2-1; length: 10; CDR3: SLCPSGNEQF
size: .; V: TRBV3-1; J: TRBJ1-2; length: 12; CDR3: ASTTGTANYGYT
size: few; V: TRBV9; J: TRBJ2-5; length: 14; CDR3: ASSVEMGGLQETQY
size: few; V: TRBV18; J: TRBJ2-7; length: 11; CDR3: ASSPEKAYEQY
size: many; V: TRBV7-3; J: TRBJ2-5; length: 12; CDR3: ASSLGSLGETQY
size: few; V: TRBV27; J: TRBJ1-2; length: 13; CDR3: ASSRTGELDYGYT
size: .; V: TRBV5-1; J: TRBJ1-3; length: 13; CDR3: ASSLDGDSGNTIY
size: many; V: TRBV6-1; J: TRBJ1-5; length: 14; CDR3: ASSEPARGRNQPQH
size: many; V: TRBV5-5; J: TRBJ2-7; length: 12; CDR3: ASSLTGAYYEQY
size: many; V: TRBV4-1; J: TRBJ1-5; length: 13; CDR3: ASSQEPSGGTPQH
size: many; V: TRBV28; J: TRBJ1-1; length: 11; CDR3: ASTPRPNTEAF
size: .; V: TRBV7-7; J: TRBJ2-7; length: 11; CDR3: ASSVDRDTEQY
size: many; V: TRBV20-1; J: TRBJ1-1; length: 14; CDR3: SAYSWGSRMNTEVF
size: .; V: TRBV18; J: TRBJ2-5; length: 15; CDR3: ASSPFIGQGRQETQY
size: many; V: TRBV30; J: TRBJ2-6; length: 11; CDR3: AGGQAGANVLT
size: .; V: TRBV2; J: TRBJ2-3; length: 13; CDR3: ASSEEGWSTDTQY
size: few; V: TRBV18; J: TRBJ2-2; length: 14; CDR3: ASSPSTSDLTGELF
size: many; V: TRBV6-1; J: TRBJ2-1; length: 14; CDR3: ASSAGTSGSKGEQF
size: .; V: TRBV3-1; J: TRBJ1-1; length: 14; CDR3: ASSQGDIGGNTEAF
size: many; V: TRBV20-1; J: TRBJ2-5; length: 13; CDR3: SASARLAGQETQY
size: .; V: TRBV28; J: TRBJ2-3; length: 13; CDR3: ASSAPGQRTDTQY
size: many; V: TRBV20-1; J: TRBJ2-7; length: 11; CDR3: SASPGSDYEQY
size: few; V: TRBV29-1; J: TRBJ2-1; length: 13; CDR3: SAGGSSGILIEQF
size: .; V: TRBV19; J: TRBJ1-4; length: 12; CDR3: ASSMLATNEKLF
size: many; V: TRBV6-2/TRBV6-3; J: TRBJ2-2; length: 12; CDR3: ASSEQGNTGELF
size: .; V: TRBV7-9; J: TRBJ2-5; length: 11; CDR3: ASSRGQAETQY